The 15 T cell receptor beta chains below come from one sample, sequenced in a study of cytomegalovirus exposure and HLA in healthy donors (dated by TCRdb to 2016 to 2017). Library preparation was by the immunoSEQ multiplex PCR assay. TCRdb took over this immuneACCESS table, retaining in-frame rearrangements with V and J assigned. Such tables are incomplete; in checked studies, under half of the missing clones stem from an unresolved V gene, and the remainder is unexplained. The sample table records some 68,000 clones; about 96% of these occur just once. The ten largest account for 2% to 2.5% of the sample. The sample was PBMCs. These receptors were taken from a man between 18 and 35 years old in good health and CMV-seronegative.

The V gene is TRBV6-6, the J gene TRBJ2-7, with 7 bases that match TRBD2. This CDR3 region has 15 residues. Germline values: CDR1 MNHNY, CDR2 SVGAGI (reference sequence). Trimming removed 7 bases from V and 4 bases from J; junction bases left unmatched: 13. CDR3 loop: CASTTTGVGGYEQYF. The CDR3 DNA is TGTGCCAGCACCACCACCGGTGTGGGGGGGTACGAGCAGTACTTC.

The rearrangement uses TRBV5-1 and TRBJ2-2; perhaps TRBD1 as D (5 bases). The V gene's germline CDR1 is SGHRS and CDR2 YFSETQ. V lost 0 bases and J 4 bases, leaving 7 bases between the germline ends. This CDR3 region has 14 residues. The CDR3 is CASSLDRITGELFF. DNA of the CDR3: TGCGCCAGCAGCTTGGACAGGATCACCGGGGAGCTGTTTTTT.

The V call is TRBV6-1, the J call TRBJ2-7; 11 bases agree with TRBD1. The CDR3 has 15 amino acids. Germline V gives CDR1 MNHNS, CDR2 SASEGT. J gave up 2 bases and V 1 base, and 1 base lay outside the gene matches. In nucleotides, the CDR3 is TGTGCCAGCAGTGAAGAGGGACAGGGGGCCTACGAGCAGTACTTC. It yields the protein CASSEEGQGAYEQYF.

This rearrangement joins TRBV18 to TRBJ2-7; TRBD2 might be the D (6 bases). Germline loops: CDR1 KGHSH, CDR2 LQKENI. The V and J ends lost 3 bases and 7 bases respectively, with 10 bases between them. The CDR3 loop spans 12 amino acids. The CDR3 DNA sequence: TGTGCCAGCTCACCGGGTGCGGGAGAGCAGTACTTC. Translating it yields CASSPGAGEQYF.

The CDR3, as DNA: TGTGCCAGTAGTCGGCGAGGGCCGGGACTAGCGGGAGATTACAATGAGCAGTTCTTC. It is translated as CASSRRGPGLAGDYNEQFF. The chain has TRBV19 and TRBJ2-1; 14 bases fit TRBD2. The junction had 13 bases not matched to a gene; V was cut back by 5 bases and J by 4 bases. Germline CDR1 reads LNHDA; CDR2 reads SQIVND (reference sequence). CDR3 length: 19 residues.

The chain couples TRBV6-4 to TRBJ1-2; D is possibly TRBD1 (6 bases). Germline V CDR1 and CDR2: MRHNA, SNTAGT. V dropped 4 bases and J dropped 3 bases, with 12 bases sitting between them. The CDR3 has 14 residues. The CDR3: CASSASTGDYGYTF. CDR3 sequence (DNA): TGTGCCAGCAGTGCCTCGACAGGAGACTATGGCTACACCTTC.

The chain links TRBV7-2 to TRBJ2-1; possible D gene TRBD1, 6 bases. Trimming pared 3 bases from V and 6 bases from J, leaving 12 bases between. This CDR3 has 14 residues. Germline CDR1 and CDR2: SGHTA and FQGNSA. In DNA, the CDR3 is TGTGCCAGCAGCTTGAACAGGGATCGCAATGAGCAGTTCTTC. It translates to CASSLNRDRNEQFF.

The count of this clone is one. This sequence joins TRBV11-3 and TRBJ1-2; 9 bases are shared with TRBD1. Germline V gene lookup returns CDR1 SGHNT and CDR2 YENEEA. Trimming cost V 5 bases and J 6 bases; bases outside gene matches: 4. The CDR3 runs 13 residues. The CDR3 region has the DNA TGTGCCAGCAGCGACGGGACAGGGAATGGCTACACCTTC. This gives the protein CASSDGTGNGYTF. The full variable domain, in which reference TRBV11-3 and TRBJ1-2 provide the parts outside the CDR3, is EAGVVQSPRYKIIEKKQPVAFWCNPISGHNTLYWYLQNLGQGPELLIRYENEEAVDDSQLPKDRFSAERLKGVDSTLKIQPAELGDSAVYLCASSDGTGNGYTFGSGTRLTVV.

The genes are TRBV5-1 and TRBJ2-1; weak D call: TRBD2 (5 bases). CDR3 size: 16 residues. Germline CDR1 SGHRS, CDR2 YFSETQ. The V end was cut by 4 bases, the J end by 0 bases, with 14 bases between. The CDR3 spells CASSQLTGSSYNEQFF. CDR3 DNA sequence: TGCGCCAGCAGCCAACTGACGGGGAGCTCCTACAATGAGCAGTTCTTC.

The chain links TRBV19 to TRBJ2-7; 9 bases map to TRBD1. Germline trimming cut 5 bases from V and 2 bases from J; bases unmatched to any gene: 7. The CDR3 extends over 15 amino acids. In germline, CDR1 is LNHDA, CDR2 SQIVND (reference sequence). The CDR3 is CASSLWTGAPYEQYF. DNA for the CDR3: TGTGCCAGTAGTCTCTGGACAGGGGCACCCTACGAGCAGTACTTC.

V is TRBV7-3 and J is TRBJ2-1, with D maybe TRBD2 (6 bases). This CDR3 region has 14 residues. The germline V gene has CDR1 SGHTA and CDR2 FQGTGA. The germline V and J ends were trimmed by 1 base and 2 bases, with 6 bases remaining between them. CDR3 sequence (DNA): TGTGCCAGCAGCTTAAGCGGGACCTACAATGAGCAGTTCTTC. Translated, it gives CASSLSGTYNEQFF.

The rearrangement links TRBV30 to TRBJ2-1, with TRBD2 matching over 9 bases. CDR3 length: 17 amino acids. V lost 0 bases and J lost 0; bases outside the gene matches: 6. Germline assignment: CDR1 GTSNPN and CDR2 SVGIG (reference sequence). The CDR3 nucleotides read TGTGCCTGGAGTGTAACGGTAGCGGGGGCCTCCTACAATGAGCAGTTCTTC. It is translated as CAWSVTVAGASYNEQFF.

This chain connects TRBV5-1 to TRBJ2-3, with D unresolved. The CDR3 has 12 residues. The germline gives CDR1 SGHRS, CDR2 YFSETQ. Trimming left V 0 bases short and J 5 bases short, with 4 bases between. The CDR3 loop is CASSLAGDTQYF. CDR3 DNA sequence: TGCGCCAGCAGCTTGGCAGGAGATACGCAGTATTTT.

The V gene is TRBV4-1, the J gene TRBJ1-3; 7 bases agree with TRBD1. The length of the CDR3 is 15 residues. The germline V gene has CDR1 MGHRA and CDR2 YSYEKL. V was clipped by 3 bases and J by 0 bases; unmatched bases: 2. As DNA, the CDR3 is TGCGCCAGCAGCCACAGGGACAGCTCTGGAAACACCATATATTTT. It specifies CASSHRDSSGNTIYF.

V and J are TRBV7-9 and TRBJ1-3; TRBD1 matches at 7 bases. Looked up from germline, CDR1 is SEHNR and CDR2 is FQNEAQ (reference sequence). The V segment lost 4 bases and the J segment 0 bases; nucleotides outside the gene matches: 3. The CDR3 extends over 15 amino acids. The CDR3 coding sequence is TGTGCCAGCAGCTCCGACAGGGACTCTGGAAACACCATATATTTT. Its translation: CASSSDRDSGNTIYF. The full variable domain, rest sourced from reference TRBV7-9 and TRBJ1-3, is DTGVSQNPRHKITKRGQNVTFRCDPISEHNRLYWYRQTLGQGPEFLTYFQNEAQLEKSRLLSDRFSAERPKGSFSTLEIQRTEQGDSAMYLCASSSDRDSGNTIYFGEGSWLTVV.